What follows are 21 T cell receptor beta chains derived from one specimen sequenced in a study of cytomegalovirus exposure and HLA in healthy donors. The study ran its PCR with 60 Vbeta and 13 Jbeta primers. Profiling relied on immunoSEQ multiplex PCR, and the TCRdb table lists in-frame clones only, not all of them. Of under 200,000 clones listed, over 65% are singletons. Input material: PBMCs. Receptors were obtained from a woman aged 40 to 50 in good health and CMV-seronegative.

The rearrangement uses TRBV9 and TRBJ2-3, with D possibly being TRBD2 (5 bases). CDR1 SGDLS and CDR2 YYNGEE come from the germline V gene. CDR3 length: 15 residues. V lost 1 base, J lost 3 bases, and 12 bases lay in between. The CDR3 DNA reads TGTGCCAGCAGCGTAACTCAATCGGGGACAGATACGCAGTATTTT. Translating gives CASSVTQSGTDTQYF.

V usage is TRBV14 and J usage is TRBJ1-1, with 8 bases aligning to TRBD1. This CDR3 has 16 amino acids. The trim removed 5 bases at V and 1 base at J, leaving 9 bases unmatched. Looked up from germline, CDR1 is SGHDN and CDR2 is FVKESK. The CDR3 spells CASSSGLGQGNTEAFF. In DNA, the CDR3 is TGTGCCAGCAGCAGCGGGCTCGGACAGGGGAACACTGAAGCTTTCTTT.

The CDR3 spells CASSSSQGARGQPQHF. The CDR3 DNA reads as TGTGCCAGCAGTTCCTCACAGGGGGCGCGTGGTCAGCCCCAGCATTTT. The chain joins TRBV27 to TRBJ1-5, with 9 bases aligning to TRBD1. Germline V gene lookup returns CDR1 MNHEY and CDR2 SMNVEV (reference sequence). This CDR3 has 16 amino acids. The V segment lost 4 bases and the J segment 6 bases; nucleotides outside the gene matches: 10.

This chain uses TRBV5-6 with TRBJ2-3; possibly TRBD2 for D (5 bases). The CDR3 length is 14 residues. Trimming took off 0 bases at V and 2 bases at J, with 7 bases between the two ends. Germline V gives CDR1 SGHDT, CDR2 YYEEEE. The CDR3 is CASSLEGATDTQYF. CDR3 coding DNA: TGTGCCAGCAGCTTGGAGGGAGCCACAGATACGCAGTATTTT.

Of note for this clone: Germline is not matched at one junction end, which may reflect a read error. The rearrangement links TRBV7-3 to TRBJ2-1; TRBD1 matches 8 bases. Germline V CDR1 and CDR2: SGHTA, FQGTGA. CDR3 length equals 14 residues. The CDR3, as DNA: TGTGCCAGCAGCTCTGGGACAGGCCACAATGGGCAGTTCTTC. Residues: CASSSGTGHNGQFF.

The V gene is TRBV19, the J gene TRBJ1-5; perhaps TRBD1 as D (5 bases). Trimming shortened V by 8 bases and J by 0 bases, and 11 bases separated the two germline ends. The CDR3 runs to 14 residues. The germline CDR1 and CDR2 sequences are LNHDA and SQIVND (reference sequence). The CDR3 bases are TGTGCCAGTGCAGGACAATATAGCAATCAGCCCCAGCATTTT. As protein: CASAGQYSNQPQHF.

The gene calls are TRBV28 and TRBJ2-3; 9 bases map to TRBD2. CDR3 length: 15 amino acids. The germline CDR1 and CDR2 sequences are MDHEN and SYDVKM. The junction had 3 bases not matched to a gene; V was cut back by 3 bases and J by 2 bases. This CDR3 reads CASSFLAGDTDTQYF. CDR3 nucleotide sequence: TGTGCCAGCAGTTTTTTAGCGGGGGACACAGATACGCAGTATTTT.

The chain recombines TRBV7-9 with TRBJ2-2, with a weak D call TRBD1 (6 bases). Germline CDR1 and CDR2: SEHNR and FQNEAQ (reference sequence). With 0 bases removed from V and 4 bases from J, the gap between germline ends came to 15 bases. The CDR3 spans 17 residues. The CDR3 DNA follows: TGTGCCAGCAGCTTAGCGGGCCACAGGGAAAGCACCGGGGAGCTGTTTTTT. Translation: CASSLAGHRESTGELFF.

The chain is built from TRBV5-4 and TRBJ1-6, with D perhaps TRBD1 (6 bases). V dropped 2 bases and J dropped 8 bases, with 8 bases sitting between them. The CDR3 has 13 residues. CDR1 is SGHNT, CDR2 YYREEE, per germline (reference sequence). The CDR3 nucleotides are TGTGCCAGCAGCTTCCACAGGGATTCACCCCTCCACTTT. Protein product: CASSFHRDSPLHF. Full variable domain (outside the CDR3, taken from reference TRBV5-4 and TRBJ1-6): ETGVTQSPTHLIKTRGQQVTLRCSSQSGHNTVSWYQQALGQGPQFIFQYYREEENGRGNFPPRFSGLQFPNYSSELNVNALELDDSALYLCASSFHRDSPLHFGNGTRLTVT.

The chain combines TRBV28 with TRBJ1-5; no definite D call. CDR1 is MDHEN, CDR2 SYDVKM, per germline. The CDR3 has 14 residues. Trimming pared 6 bases from V and 6 bases from J, leaving 15 bases between. This CDR3 is CASSDLIWAQPQHF. CDR3 sequence (DNA): TGTGCCAGCAGCGATCTTATATGGGCTCAGCCCCAGCATTTT. Supplemented by reference TRBV28 and TRBJ1-5, the full variable domain reads DVKVTQSSRYLVKRTGEKVFLECVQDMDHENMFWYRQDPGLGLRLIYFSYDVKMKEKGDIPEGYSVSREKKERFSLILESASTNQTSMYLCASSDLIWAQPQHFGDGTRLSIL.

The CDR3 DNA reads TGTGCCATCAGTGAGCAGGCAGATACGCAGTATTTT. It codes for CAISEQADTQYF. The V gene is TRBV10-3, the J gene TRBJ2-3; no clear D gene. This CDR3 is 12 amino acids long. Germline V gene lookup returns CDR1 ENHRY and CDR2 SYGVKD. Trimming took 2 bases from V and 4 from J, leaving 4 bases between them.

The chain is built from TRBV5-1 and TRBJ2-4; 7 positions match TRBD1. V gave up 0 bases and J gave up 0 bases; unmatched junction bases: 6. The CDR3 extends over 17 amino acids. The germline V gene encodes CDR1 SGHRS and CDR2 YFSETQ. CDR3 sequence (DNA): TGCGCCAGCAGCTTGGGGGACAGTTTTCTAGCCAAAAACATTCAGTACTTC. The encoded protein is CASSLGDSFLAKNIQYF.

V is TRBV10-2 and J is TRBJ2-5; the D gene is possibly TRBD2 (7 bases). Germline assignment: CDR1 WSHSY and CDR2 SAAADI. V lost 6 bases and J lost 1, with 15 bases in between. This CDR3 is 15 amino acids long. The CDR3 sequence: CASRLPGGFQETQYF. DNA for the CDR3: TGCGCCAGCAGATTGCCGGGGGGCTTCCAAGAGACCCAGTACTTC.

The rearrangement links TRBV7-9 to TRBJ2-3; weak D call: TRBD2 (5 bases). This CDR3 is 14 amino acids long. Germline CDR1 reads SEHNR; CDR2 reads FQNEAQ (reference sequence). Trimming stripped 2 bases from V and 2 bases from J, with 8 bases between. The CDR3 sequence: CASSLSGVTDTQYF. The CDR3 nucleotides are TGTGCCAGCAGCTTAAGCGGAGTCACAGATACGCAGTATTTT.

J is TRBJ2-5 and V is TRBV6-1; 7 nucleotides line up with TRBD1. Germline V gene sequence: CDR1 MNHNS, CDR2 SASEGT. J lost 9 bases, V lost 5 bases, and 6 bases had no gene match. CDR3 length equals 12 residues. The CDR3 DNA follows: TGTGCCAGCAGTCGTGACAGGGTGTCCCAGTACTTC. Translating gives CASSRDRVSQYF.

The chain has TRBV15 and TRBJ2-5; the match to TRBD1 covers 8 bases. The V gene's germline CDR1 is LNHNV and CDR2 YYDKDF (reference sequence). The junction had 8 bases not matched to a gene; V was cut back by 1 base and J by 4 bases. This CDR3 contains 16 residues. CDR3 protein: CATSRGEQGEGETQYF. For the CDR3, the DNA is TGTGCCACCAGCAGAGGGGAACAGGGGGAAGGAGAGACCCAGTACTTC. The full variable domain, in which reference TRBV15 and TRBJ2-5 provide the parts outside the CDR3, is DAMVIQNPRYQVTQFGKPVTLSCSQTLNHNVMYWYQQKSSQAPKLLFHYYDKDFNNEADTPDNFQSRRPNTSFCFLDIRSPGLGDTAMYLCATSRGEQGEGETQYFGPGTRLLVL.

The CDR3 region has the DNA TGCAGCGTTGAAAAGCGGGGGGCCTCCTACAATGAGCAGTTCTTC. Its protein is CSVEKRGASYNEQFF. This chain connects TRBV29-1 to TRBJ2-1; 9 bases are shared with TRBD2. This CDR3 has 15 amino acids. From germline, CDR1 is SQVTM and CDR2 ANQGSEA. The ends lost 2 bases at V and 0 bases at J; junction bases unmatched: 2.

This clone was observed a few times. The genes are TRBV28 and TRBJ2-1; D is undetermined. In germline, CDR1 is MDHEN, CDR2 SYDVKM. The V and J ends lost 5 bases and 1 base respectively, with 9 bases between them. The CDR3 length is 14 residues. The CDR3 region has the DNA TGTGCCAGCAGTCTGGGCTTTTCCTACAATGAGCAGTTCTTC. Translation: CASSLGFSYNEQFF.

This clone was picked up a small number of times. The chain links TRBV5-4 to TRBJ1-3; D possibly corresponds to TRBD1 (5 bases). Germline values: CDR1 SGHNT, CDR2 YYREEE (reference sequence). This CDR3 region has 14 residues. The V end was cut by 0 bases, the J end by 2 bases, with 6 bases between. CDR3 sequence (DNA): TGTGCCAGCAGCTTGGTGGGGCCTGGAAACACCATATATTTT. It specifies CASSLVGPGNTIYF.

V is TRBV7-9 and J is TRBJ2-7; a possible D gene is TRBD2 (6 bases). Trimming stripped 0 bases from V and 6 bases from J, with 6 bases between. Per the germline V gene, CDR1 is SEHNR and CDR2 is FQNEAQ (reference sequence). The CDR3 extends over 12 amino acids. CDR3 protein: CASSLAGGEQYF. The CDR3 DNA sequence: TGTGCCAGCAGCTTAGCGGGAGGCGAGCAGTACTTC.

The chain combines TRBV9 with TRBJ1-1; 7 positions match TRBD1. The CDR3 loop spans 17 amino acids. Losses at the gene ends were 1 base for V and 3 bases for J; bases not matched to a gene: 12. Germline values: CDR1 SGDLS, CDR2 YYNGEE. The CDR3 DNA reads TGTGCCAGCAGCGTAAACACAGGGGTCCTTGGGGACACTGAAGCTTTCTTT. As protein: CASSVNTGVLGDTEAFF.